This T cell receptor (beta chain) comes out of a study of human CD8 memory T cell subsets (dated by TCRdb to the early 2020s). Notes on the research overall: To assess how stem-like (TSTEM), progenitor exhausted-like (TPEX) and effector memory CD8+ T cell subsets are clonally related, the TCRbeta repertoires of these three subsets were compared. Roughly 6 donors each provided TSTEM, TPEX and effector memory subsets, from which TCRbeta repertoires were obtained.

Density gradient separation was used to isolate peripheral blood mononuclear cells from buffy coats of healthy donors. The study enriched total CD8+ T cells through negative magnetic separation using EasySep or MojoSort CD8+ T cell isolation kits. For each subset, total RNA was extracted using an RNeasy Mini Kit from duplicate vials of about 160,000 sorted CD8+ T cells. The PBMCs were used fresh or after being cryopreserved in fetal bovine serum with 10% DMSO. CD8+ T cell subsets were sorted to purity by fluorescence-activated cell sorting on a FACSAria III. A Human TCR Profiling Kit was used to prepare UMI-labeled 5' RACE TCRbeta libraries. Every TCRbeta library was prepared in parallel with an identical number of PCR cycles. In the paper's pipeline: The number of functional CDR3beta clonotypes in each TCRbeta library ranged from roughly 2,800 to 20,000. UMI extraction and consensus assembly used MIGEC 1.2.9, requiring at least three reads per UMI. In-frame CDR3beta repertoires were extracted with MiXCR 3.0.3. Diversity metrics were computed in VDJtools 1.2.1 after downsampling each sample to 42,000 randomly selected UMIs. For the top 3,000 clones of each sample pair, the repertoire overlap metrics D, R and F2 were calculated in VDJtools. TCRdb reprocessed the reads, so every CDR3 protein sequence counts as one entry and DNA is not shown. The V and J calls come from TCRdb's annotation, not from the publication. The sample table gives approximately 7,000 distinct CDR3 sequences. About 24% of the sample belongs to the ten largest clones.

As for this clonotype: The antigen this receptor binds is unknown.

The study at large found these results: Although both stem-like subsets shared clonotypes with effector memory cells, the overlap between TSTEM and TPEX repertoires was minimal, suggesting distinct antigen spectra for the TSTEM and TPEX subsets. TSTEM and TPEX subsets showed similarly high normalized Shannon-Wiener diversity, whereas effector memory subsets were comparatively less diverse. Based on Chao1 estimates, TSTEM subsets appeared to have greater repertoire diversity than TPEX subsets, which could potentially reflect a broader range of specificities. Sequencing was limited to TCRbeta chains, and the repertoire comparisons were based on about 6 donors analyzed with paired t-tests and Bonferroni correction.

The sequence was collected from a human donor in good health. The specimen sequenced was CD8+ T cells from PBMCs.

This receptor has the CDR3 CASSFLVASSYNEQFF. In this chain, TRBV28 is recombined with TRBJ2-1. The CDR3 goes from the cysteine to the phenylalanine over 16 residues. The nucleotide record is missing. The CDR1 and CDR2 encoded by the germline V gene are MDHEN and SYDVKM.